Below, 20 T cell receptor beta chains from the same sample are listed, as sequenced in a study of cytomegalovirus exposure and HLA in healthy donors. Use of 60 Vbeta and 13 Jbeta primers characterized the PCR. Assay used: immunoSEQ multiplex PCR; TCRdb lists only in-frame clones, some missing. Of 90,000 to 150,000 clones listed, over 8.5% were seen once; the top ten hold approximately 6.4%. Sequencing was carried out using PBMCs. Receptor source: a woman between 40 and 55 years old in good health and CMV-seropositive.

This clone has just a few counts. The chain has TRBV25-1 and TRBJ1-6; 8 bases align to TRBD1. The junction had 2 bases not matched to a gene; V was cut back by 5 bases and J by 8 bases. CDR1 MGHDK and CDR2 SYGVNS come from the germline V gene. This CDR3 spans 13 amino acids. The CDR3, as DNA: TGTGCCAGCAGTAAACAGGGGGATTCACCCCTCCACTTT. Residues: CASSKQGDSPLHF. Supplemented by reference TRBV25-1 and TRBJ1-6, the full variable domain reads EADIYQTPRYLVIGTGKKITLECSQTMGHDKMYWYQQDPGMELHLIHYSYGVNSTEKGDLSSESTVSRIRTEHFPLTLESARPSHTSQYLCASSKQGDSPLHFGNGTRLTVT.

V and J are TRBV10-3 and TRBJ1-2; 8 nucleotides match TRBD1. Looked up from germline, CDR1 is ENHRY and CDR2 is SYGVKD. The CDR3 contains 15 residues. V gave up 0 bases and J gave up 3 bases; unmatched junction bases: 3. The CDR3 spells CAISESGGQDYGYTF. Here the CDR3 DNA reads TGTGCCATCAGTGAGTCGGGGGGACAGGACTATGGCTACACCTTC.

The DNA of the CDR3 is TGTGCCACCAGCAGAGAAGCGGGACAAATTCCCAAGACCCAGTACTTC. Residues: CATSREAGQIPKTQYF. The rearrangement joins TRBV15 to TRBJ2-5; D might be TRBD2 (7 bases). The CDR3 consists of 16 residues. Germline V lookup: CDR1 LNHNV, CDR2 YYDKDF (reference sequence). V was clipped by 0 bases and J by 6 bases, with 17 bases between them.

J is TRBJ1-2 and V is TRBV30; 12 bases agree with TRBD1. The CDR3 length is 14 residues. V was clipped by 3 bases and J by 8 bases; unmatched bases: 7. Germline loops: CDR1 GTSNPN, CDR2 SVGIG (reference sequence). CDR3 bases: TGTGCCTGGAGGCGGGACAGGGGGCTGGGAGGCTACACCTTC. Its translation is CAWRRDRGLGGYTF.

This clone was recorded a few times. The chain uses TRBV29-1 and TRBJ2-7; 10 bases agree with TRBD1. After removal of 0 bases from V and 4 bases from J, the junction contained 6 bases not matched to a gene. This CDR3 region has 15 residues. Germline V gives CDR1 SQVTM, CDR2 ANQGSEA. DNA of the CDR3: TGCAGCGTTGAAGACGGAAAGGACAGGGGGTACGAGCAGTACTTC. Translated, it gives CSVEDGKDRGYEQYF.

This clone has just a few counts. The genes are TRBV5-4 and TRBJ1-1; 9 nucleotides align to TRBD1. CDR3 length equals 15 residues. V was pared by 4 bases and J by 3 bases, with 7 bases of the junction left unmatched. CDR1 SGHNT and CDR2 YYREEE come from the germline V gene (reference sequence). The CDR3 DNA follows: TGTGCCAGCAGCGGACAGGGGCGCGGGGACACTGAAGCTTTCTTT. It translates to CASSGQGRGDTEAFF.

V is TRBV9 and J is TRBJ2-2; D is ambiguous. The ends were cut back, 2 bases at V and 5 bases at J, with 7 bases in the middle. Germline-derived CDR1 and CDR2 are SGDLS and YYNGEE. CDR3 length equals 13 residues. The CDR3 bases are TGTGCCAGCAGCGTGGGCCCTACCGGGGAGCTGTTTTTT. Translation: CASSVGPTGELFF.

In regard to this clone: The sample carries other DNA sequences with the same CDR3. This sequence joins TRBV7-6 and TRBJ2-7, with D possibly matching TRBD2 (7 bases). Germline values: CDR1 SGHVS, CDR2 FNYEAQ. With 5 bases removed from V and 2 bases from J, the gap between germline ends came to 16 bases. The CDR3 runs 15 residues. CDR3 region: CASSLEGGRTYEQYF. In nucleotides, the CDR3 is TGTGCCAGCAGCCTAGAGGGGGGGCGAACCTACGAGCAGTACTTC.

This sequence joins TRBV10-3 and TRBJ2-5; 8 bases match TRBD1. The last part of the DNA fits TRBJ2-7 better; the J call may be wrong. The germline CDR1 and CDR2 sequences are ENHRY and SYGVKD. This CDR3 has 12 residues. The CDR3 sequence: CAIRDRVDEQYF. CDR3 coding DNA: TGTGCCATCAGGGACAGGGTCGACGAGCAGTACTTC.

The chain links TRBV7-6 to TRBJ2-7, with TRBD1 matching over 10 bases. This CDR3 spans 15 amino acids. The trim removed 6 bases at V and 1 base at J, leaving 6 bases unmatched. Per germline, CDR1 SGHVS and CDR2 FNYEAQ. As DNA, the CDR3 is TGTGCCAGCAGGAGGGACAGGGGCACTTCCTACGAGCAGTACTTC. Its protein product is CASRRDRGTSYEQYF.

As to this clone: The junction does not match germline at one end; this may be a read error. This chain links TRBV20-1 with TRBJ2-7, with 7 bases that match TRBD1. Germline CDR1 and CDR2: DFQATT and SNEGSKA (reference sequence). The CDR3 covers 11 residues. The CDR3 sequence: CSRQGSDEQYF. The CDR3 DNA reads TGCAGTCGACAGGGCTCCGACGAGCAGTACTTC.

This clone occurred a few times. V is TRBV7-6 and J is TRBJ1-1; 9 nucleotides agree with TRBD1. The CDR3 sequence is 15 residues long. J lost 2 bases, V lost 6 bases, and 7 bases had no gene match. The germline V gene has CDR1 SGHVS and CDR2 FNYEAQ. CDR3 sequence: CASRQTGGGNTEAFF. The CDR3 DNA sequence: TGTGCCAGCAGGCAAACAGGGGGCGGAAACACTGAAGCTTTCTTT.

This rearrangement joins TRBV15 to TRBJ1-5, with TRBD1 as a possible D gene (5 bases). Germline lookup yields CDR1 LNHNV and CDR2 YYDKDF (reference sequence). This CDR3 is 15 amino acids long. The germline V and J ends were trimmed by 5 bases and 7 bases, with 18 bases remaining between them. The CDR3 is CATSVELGGDQPQHF. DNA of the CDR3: TGTGCCACCAGCGTAGAACTAGGAGGGGACCAGCCCCAGCATTTT.

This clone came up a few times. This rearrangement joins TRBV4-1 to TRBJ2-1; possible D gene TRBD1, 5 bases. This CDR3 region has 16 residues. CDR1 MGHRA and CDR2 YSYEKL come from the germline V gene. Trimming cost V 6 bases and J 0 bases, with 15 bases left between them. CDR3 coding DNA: TGCGCCAGCAGTCTCCAGACAGATAGCTCCTACAATGAGCAGTTCTTC. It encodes CASSLQTDSSYNEQFF.

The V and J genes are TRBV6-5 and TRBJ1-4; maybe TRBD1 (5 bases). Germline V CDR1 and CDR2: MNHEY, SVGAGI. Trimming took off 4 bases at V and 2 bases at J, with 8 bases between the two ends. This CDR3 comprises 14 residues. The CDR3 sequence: CASSFGGTNEKLFF. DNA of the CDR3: TGTGCCAGCAGTTTCGGGGGGACTAATGAAAAACTGTTTTTT.

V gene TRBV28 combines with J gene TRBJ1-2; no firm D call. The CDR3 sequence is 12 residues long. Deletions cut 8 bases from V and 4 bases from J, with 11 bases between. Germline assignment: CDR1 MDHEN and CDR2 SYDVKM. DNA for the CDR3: TGTGCCAGCGCGTCAATCCCCTATGGCTACACCTTC. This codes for CASASIPYGYTF.

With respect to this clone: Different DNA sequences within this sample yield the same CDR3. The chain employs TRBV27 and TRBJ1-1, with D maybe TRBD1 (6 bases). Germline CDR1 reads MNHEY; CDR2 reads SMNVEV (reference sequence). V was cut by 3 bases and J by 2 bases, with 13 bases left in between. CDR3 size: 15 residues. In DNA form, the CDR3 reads TGTGCCAGCAGTTTGGGGCTGGGGGCTAACACTGAAGCTTTCTTT. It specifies CASSLGLGANTEAFF.

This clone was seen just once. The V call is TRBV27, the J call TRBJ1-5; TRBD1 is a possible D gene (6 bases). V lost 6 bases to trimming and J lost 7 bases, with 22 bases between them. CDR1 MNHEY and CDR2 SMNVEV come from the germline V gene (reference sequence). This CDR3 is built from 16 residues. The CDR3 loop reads CASSRGSPQTGQPQHF. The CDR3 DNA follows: TGTGCCAGCAGCAGGGGATCGCCCCAAACGGGACAGCCCCAGCATTTT.

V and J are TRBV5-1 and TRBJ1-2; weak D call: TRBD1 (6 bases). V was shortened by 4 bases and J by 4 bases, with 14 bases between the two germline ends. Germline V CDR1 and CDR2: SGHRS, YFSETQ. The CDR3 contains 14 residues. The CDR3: CASSRQEPAYGYTF. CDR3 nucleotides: TGCGCCAGCAGCCGACAGGAGCCCGCCTATGGCTACACCTTC. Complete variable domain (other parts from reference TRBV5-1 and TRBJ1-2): KAGVTQTPRYLIKTRGQQVTLSCSPISGHRSVSWYQQTPGQGLQFLFEYFSETQRNKGNFPGRFSGRQFSNSRSEMNVSTLELGDSALYLCASSRQEPAYGYTFGSGTRLTVV.

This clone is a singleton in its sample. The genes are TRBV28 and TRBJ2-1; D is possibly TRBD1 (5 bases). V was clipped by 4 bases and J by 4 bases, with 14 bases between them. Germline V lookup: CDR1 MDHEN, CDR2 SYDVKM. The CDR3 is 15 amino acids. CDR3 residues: CASSYTGQNYNEQFF. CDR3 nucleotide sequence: TGTGCCAGCAGTTACACAGGTCAAAATTACAATGAGCAGTTCTTC.